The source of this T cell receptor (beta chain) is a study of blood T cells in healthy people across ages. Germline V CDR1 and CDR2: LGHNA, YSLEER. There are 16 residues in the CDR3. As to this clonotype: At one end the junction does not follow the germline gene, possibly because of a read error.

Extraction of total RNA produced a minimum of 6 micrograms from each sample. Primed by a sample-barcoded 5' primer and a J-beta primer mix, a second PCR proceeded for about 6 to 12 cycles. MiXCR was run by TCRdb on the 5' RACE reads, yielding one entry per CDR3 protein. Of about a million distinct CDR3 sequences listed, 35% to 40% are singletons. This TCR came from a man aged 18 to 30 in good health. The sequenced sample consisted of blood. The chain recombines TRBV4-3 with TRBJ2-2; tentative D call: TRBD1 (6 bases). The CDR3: CASSQHWTAKTGELFF. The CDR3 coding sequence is TGCGCCAGCAGCCAACATTGGACAGCGAAGACCGGGGAGCTGTTTTTT.